The 11 T cell receptor beta chains below come from one sample, sequenced in a study of breast tumors, draining lymph nodes, adjacent tissues. TCRdb redid the calling of the multiplex PCR reads with MiXCR, one entry per CDR3 protein. The top ten clones hold about 2.2% of a sample with about 80,000 distinct CDR3 sequences, roughly 19% of them seen once. Samples came from axillary lymph nodes draining the breast cancer. The sequenced sample was axillary lymph node tissue. These receptors came from a female donor with breast cancer. Some clones in this sample may be carry-over from other donors' samples.

The table lists this clonotype with many counts. This sequence joins TRBV19 and TRBJ2-3; TRBD2 agrees at 10 bases. The junction had 17 bases not matched to a gene; V was cut back by 8 bases and J by 6 bases. Germline lookup yields CDR1 LNHDA and CDR2 SQIVND (reference sequence). The CDR3 is 17 amino acids. The DNA for the CDR3 is TGTGCCAGTCAACCCTTAGGGGCTAGCGGGAGATCCGATACGCAGTATTTT. As protein: CASQPLGASGRSDTQYF.

This clonotype was seen repeatedly, ten times or more. One end of the junction does not line up with germline, which may come from a read error. The V call is TRBV7-3, the J call TRBJ2-1, with TRBD2 matching over 13 bases. This CDR3 region has 16 residues. Germline lookup yields CDR1 SGHTA and CDR2 FQGTGA. CDR3 sequence reads: CASSLTGTSGKNEQFF. The CDR3, as DNA: TGTGCCAGCAGCCTAACCGGGACTAGCGGGAAGAATGAGCAGTTCTTC.

This clonotype was observed at least ten times. J is TRBJ2-5 and V is TRBV29-1, with 7 bases fitting TRBD2. The CDR3 has 18 amino acids. V gave up 0 bases and J gave up 0 bases; unmatched junction bases: 13. The germline V gene encodes CDR1 SQVTM and CDR2 ANQGSEA. The CDR3 sequence: CSVEDPRSGGVYQETQYF. The CDR3 coding sequence is TGCAGCGTTGAAGACCCCCGAAGTGGGGGGGTGTACCAAGAGACCCAGTACTTC.

Comment on this clonotype: This sequence may be a read error, since a much larger clone differs from it by one base. The V call is TRBV6-5, the J call TRBJ2-7; a weak D match, TRBD2 (6 bases). This CDR3 has 13 amino acids. V dropped 1 base and J dropped 3 bases, with 7 bases sitting between them. Germline CDR1 is MNHEY and CDR2 is SVGAGI. The DNA of the CDR3 is TGTGCCAGCAGTTACTTGGAGGGCTACGAGCAGTACTTC. As protein: CASSYLEGYEQYF.

As regards this clonotype: This may arise from a read error, as a much more abundant clone is one base away. This chain uses TRBV30 with TRBJ1-6; D remains ambiguous. The CDR3 loop spans 12 amino acids. Germline-derived CDR1 and CDR2 are GTSNPN and SVGIG (reference sequence). The ends were cut back, 4 bases at V and 9 bases at J, with 10 bases in the middle. The DNA for the CDR3 is TGTGCCTGGATGCCATTAATTTCACCCCTCCACTTT. As protein: CAWMPLISPLHF.

The chain uses TRBV20-1 and TRBJ2-7; TRBD1 aligns across 11 bases. This CDR3 has 14 residues. The V and J ends lost 0 bases and 6 bases, in that order; junction bases with no gene match: 4. Germline V CDR1 and CDR2: DFQATT, SNEGSKA (reference sequence). The CDR3 spells CSARDLGTGGEQYF. Here the CDR3 DNA reads TGCAGTGCTAGAGACCTCGGGACAGGGGGCGAGCAGTACTTC.

This chain connects TRBV18 to TRBJ2-2, with TRBD2 as a possible D gene (7 bases). CDR1 KGHSH and CDR2 LQKENI come from the germline V gene. This CDR3 comprises 15 residues. V was clipped by 6 bases and J by 6 bases, with 17 bases between them. This chain's CDR3 is CASSSAGGQSGELFF. The CDR3 region has the DNA TGTGCCAGCTCCTCGGCCGGGGGGCAATCCGGGGAGCTGTTTTTT.

This clonotype was seen ten or more times. This chain uses TRBV6-2 or TRBV6-3 with TRBJ2-2; D ambiguous. The CDR3 loop spans 14 amino acids. Germline-derived CDR1 and CDR2 are MNHEY and SVGEGT. V lost 2 bases and J lost 8, with 12 bases in between. The CDR3 here is CASSYRLMGGELFF. The CDR3 nucleotides read TGTGCCAGCAGTTACAGGTTAATGGGAGGGGAGCTGTTTTTT.

This clonotype has just one count. This may stem from a read error, because a much larger clone lies one nucleotide away. The chain links TRBV5-1 to TRBJ2-1; TRBD2 matches 7 bases. Germline V gene sequence: CDR1 SGHRS, CDR2 YFSETQ. The CDR3 loop spans 14 amino acids. CDR3 bases: TGCGCCGGCAGCGATACCGGGGGGTTCCATGAGCAGTTCTTC. This translates into CAGSDTGGFHEQFF.

This clonotype was picked up many times. This sequence joins TRBV7-9 and TRBJ2-5; D may be TRBD1 or TRBD2 (5 bases each). Germline assignment: CDR1 SEHNR and CDR2 FQNEAQ (reference sequence). The CDR3 runs to 14 residues. V was cut by 0 bases and J by 7 bases, with 12 bases left in between. CDR3 in amino acids: CASSLAGQAGTQYF. In DNA, the CDR3 is TGTGCCAGCAGCTTAGCGGGGCAGGCGGGGACCCAGTACTTC.

At least ten counts were recorded for this clonotype. V and J are TRBV7-9 and TRBJ2-3, with D hard to call. The CDR3 extends over 15 amino acids. V was shortened by 5 bases and J by 1 base, with 13 bases between the two germline ends. CDR1 and CDR2 (germline): SEHNR, FQNEAQ (reference sequence). CDR3 bases: TGTGCCAGCAGCGATCCAGTAGTTGGCACAGATACGCAGTATTTT. It encodes CASSDPVVGTDTQYF.